Shown below are 8 T cell receptor beta chains from a single sample sequenced in a study of blood T cells in healthy people across ages (dated by TCRdb to about 2015). To prepare the library, 5' RACE was applied. Sequencing was carried out with an Illumina HiSeq 2500. The second PCR ran for roughly 7 to 12 cycles and used a J-beta primer mix along with a sample-barcoded 5' primer. Through fastp at Q25 and MiXCR, TCRdb rebuilt clones from the public reads, retaining in-frame beta chains. Every entry covers one CDR3 protein and lists the most common genes and DNA from its rows. The sample table lists 1.5 million to 2 million distinct CDR3 sequences, about 30% of them with a count of one. Of the sample, more than 6% is held by the ten largest clones. The specimen sequenced was blood. The receptors shown here come from a woman in her twenties or thirties in good health.

With respect to this clonotype: A read error may be the cause here, since a much bigger clone is one base away. V gene TRBV5-1 combines with J gene TRBJ2-7; TRBD2 might be the D (6 bases). The CDR3 runs to 16 residues. V was trimmed by 3 bases and J by 3 bases, leaving 19 bases between them. Looked up from germline, CDR1 is SGHRS and CDR2 is YFSETQ. The CDR3 loop is CASSSNLLAGDYEQYF. The CDR3 bases are TGCGCCAGCAGCTCGAACCTACTAGCAGGAGACTACGAGCAGTACTTC.

The V and J genes are TRBV6-1 and TRBJ1-6, with 9 positions matching TRBD1. Unmatched junction bases numbered 13, after V lost 5 bases and J lost 11 bases. The length of the CDR3 is 16 residues. CDR1 and CDR2 from the germline V gene are MNHNS and SASEGT. This chain's CDR3 is CASSPRDREGRPPLHF. Here the CDR3 DNA reads TGTGCCAGCAGTCCCCGGGACAGGGAGGGAAGGCCACCCCTCCACTTT.

The chain has TRBV3-1 and TRBJ2-1; possible D gene TRBD2, 6 bases. V lost 4 bases to trimming and J lost 12 bases, with 25 bases between them. The CDR3 has 16 residues. Germline lookup yields CDR1 LGHDT and CDR2 YNNKEL (reference sequence). The CDR3 sequence is CASSLNHGGQRSGQFF. Here the CDR3 DNA reads TGTGCCAGCAGCCTCAACCACGGAGGGCAAAGAAGTGGGCAGTTCTTC.

A note on this clonotype: A much larger clone lies a single base off, so this may be a read error. This chain joins TRBV7-9 and TRBJ2-1; D is perhaps TRBD2 (6 bases). Germline V gene sequence: CDR1 SEHNR, CDR2 FQNEAQ (reference sequence). Trimming took off 3 bases at V and 10 bases at J, with 19 bases between the two ends. The CDR3 extends over 15 amino acids. CDR3 DNA sequence: TGTGCCAGCAGCTTGGGGTCACACAAGGAGGGCGAGCAGTTCTTC. This gives the protein CASSLGSHKEGEQFF.

The chain has TRBV20-1 and TRBJ1-4; D might be TRBD1 (6 bases). Germline V gives CDR1 DFQATT, CDR2 SNEGSKA (reference sequence). The CDR3 loop spans 13 amino acids. V was shortened by 3 bases and J by 7 bases, with 12 bases between the two germline ends. The CDR3 loop reads CSASDRRGEKLFF. The CDR3 coding sequence is TGCAGTGCTAGTGACAGGAGGGGTGAAAAACTGTTTTTT.

This clonotype was observed at least ten times. The chain couples TRBV29-1 to TRBJ2-5, with unresolved D. V was clipped by 7 bases and J by 5 bases, with 11 bases between them. Germline V gives CDR1 SQVTM, CDR2 ANQGSEA. This CDR3 is 11 amino acids long. The DNA of the CDR3 is TGCAGCGCCGGGTCTGCGGAGACCCAGTACTTC. It is translated as CSAGSAETQYF.

This clonotype was observed at least ten times. The chain recombines TRBV5-1 with TRBJ2-6; 7 bases line up with TRBD1. Germline CDR1 reads SGHRS; CDR2 reads YFSETQ. The junction had 9 bases not matched to a gene; V was cut back by 5 bases and J by 1 base. This CDR3 region has 17 residues. CDR3 amino acids: CASSSGQSLSGANVLTF. The CDR3 DNA reads as TGCGCCAGCAGTTCGGGACAGTCCCTATCTGGGGCCAACGTCCTGACTTTC.

The V call is TRBV12-3 or TRBV12-4, the J call TRBJ2-1, with 8 bases identical to TRBD1. This CDR3 has 12 amino acids. Losses at the gene ends were 6 bases for V and 15 bases for J; bases not matched to a gene: 10. In DNA form, the CDR3 reads TGTGCCAGCAGCCAAGACAGGGGTTCCGGGTTCTTC. The encoded protein is CASSQDRGSGFF.